This TCR beta chain was recorded in a study of blood T cell repertoires in COVID-19. The data were produced by immunoSEQ multiplex PCR, yet TCRdb's version contains in-frame clones alone and is incomplete. The sample contains 90,000 to 150,000 clones, 65% to 90% of which appear only once. The germline gives CDR1 SGHTA, CDR2 FQGNSA. This CDR3 region has 17 residues. V dropped 2 bases and J dropped 5; count of bases not matched to a gene: 7. The source is a man older than 75 with acute or convalescent COVID-19. What was sequenced was peripheral blood. The V call is TRBV7-2, the J call TRBJ2-5, with 14 bases lining up with TRBD2. CDR3 loop: CASSLMRLAGGFETQYF. In nucleotides, the CDR3 is TGTGCCAGCAGCTTAATGAGACTAGCGGGAGGGTTTGAGACCCAGTACTTC.